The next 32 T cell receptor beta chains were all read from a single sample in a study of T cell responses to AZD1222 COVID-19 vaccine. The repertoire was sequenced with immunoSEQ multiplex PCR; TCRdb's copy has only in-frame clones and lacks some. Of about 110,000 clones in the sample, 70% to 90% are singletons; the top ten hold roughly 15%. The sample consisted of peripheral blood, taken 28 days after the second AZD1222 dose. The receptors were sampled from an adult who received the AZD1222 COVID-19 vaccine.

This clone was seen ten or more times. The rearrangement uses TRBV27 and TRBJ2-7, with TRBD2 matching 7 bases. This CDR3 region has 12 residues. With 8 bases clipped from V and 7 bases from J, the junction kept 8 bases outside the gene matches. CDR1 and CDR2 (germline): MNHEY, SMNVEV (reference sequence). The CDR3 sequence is CASATGGSEQYF. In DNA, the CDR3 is TGTGCCAGCGCCACGGGGGGATCGGAGCAGTACTTC.

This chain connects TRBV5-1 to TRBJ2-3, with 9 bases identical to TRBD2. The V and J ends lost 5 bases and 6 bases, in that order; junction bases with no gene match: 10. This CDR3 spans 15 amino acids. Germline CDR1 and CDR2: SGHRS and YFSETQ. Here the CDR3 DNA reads TGCGCCAGCAGTGGAATAGCGGGAGTTGGGGATACGCAGTATTTT. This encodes CASSGIAGVGDTQYF.

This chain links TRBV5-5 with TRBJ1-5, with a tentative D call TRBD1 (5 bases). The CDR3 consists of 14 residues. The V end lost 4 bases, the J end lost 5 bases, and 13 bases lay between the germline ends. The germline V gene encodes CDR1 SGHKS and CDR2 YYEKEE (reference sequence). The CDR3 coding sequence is TGTGCCAGCAGCCTCCGGGACCGAGATCAGCCCCAGCATTTT. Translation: CASSLRDRDQPQHF. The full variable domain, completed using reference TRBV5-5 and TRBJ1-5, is DAGVTQSPTHLIKTRGQQVTLRCSPISGHKSVSWYQQVLGQGPQFIFQYYEKEERGRGNFPDRFSARQFPNYSSELNVNALLLGDSALYLCASSLRDRDQPQHFGDGTRLSIL.

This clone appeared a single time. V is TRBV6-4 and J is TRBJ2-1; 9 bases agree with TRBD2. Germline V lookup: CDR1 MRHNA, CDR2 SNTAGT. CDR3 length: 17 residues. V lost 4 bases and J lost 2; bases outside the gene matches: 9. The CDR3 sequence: CASSVVAGVWPYNEQFF. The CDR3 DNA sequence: TGTGCCAGCAGTGTGGTAGCGGGAGTATGGCCCTACAATGAGCAGTTCTTC.

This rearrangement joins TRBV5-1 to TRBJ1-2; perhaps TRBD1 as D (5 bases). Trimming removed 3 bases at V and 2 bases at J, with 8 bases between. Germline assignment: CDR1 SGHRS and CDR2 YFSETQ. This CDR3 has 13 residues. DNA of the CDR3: TGCGCCAGCAGCTCCGGGGCCAACTATGGCTACACCTTC. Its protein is CASSSGANYGYTF.

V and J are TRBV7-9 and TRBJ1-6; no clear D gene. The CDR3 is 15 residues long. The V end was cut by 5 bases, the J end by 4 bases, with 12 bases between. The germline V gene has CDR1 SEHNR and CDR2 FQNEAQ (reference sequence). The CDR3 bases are TGTGCCAGCAGCCTCGGAGCTGTATATAATTCACCCCTCCACTTT. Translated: CASSLGAVYNSPLHF.

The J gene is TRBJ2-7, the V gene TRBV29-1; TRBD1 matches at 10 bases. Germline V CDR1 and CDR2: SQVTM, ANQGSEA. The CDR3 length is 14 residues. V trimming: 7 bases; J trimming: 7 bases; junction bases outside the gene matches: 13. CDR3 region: CSAATGGLSQEQYF. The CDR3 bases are TGCAGCGCCGCGACAGGGGGCCTCTCTCAGGAGCAGTACTTC.

The CDR3 is CASSLVSSGRSGNEQFF. The CDR3, as DNA: TGTGCCAGCAGCTTAGTTTCTAGCGGCCGTAGTGGGAATGAGCAGTTCTTC. V usage is TRBV11-2 and J usage is TRBJ2-1, with 7 bases that match TRBD2. J gave up 7 bases and V 1 base, and 13 bases lay outside the gene matches. Germline CDR1 and CDR2: SGHAT and FQNNGV. The CDR3 is made up of 17 amino acids.

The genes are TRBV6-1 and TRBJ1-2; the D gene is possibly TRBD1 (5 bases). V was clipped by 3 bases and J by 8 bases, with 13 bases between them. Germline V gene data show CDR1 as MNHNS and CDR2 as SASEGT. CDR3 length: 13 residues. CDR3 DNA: TGTGCCAGCAGTGACGGGACCGGGAAGGGCTACACCTTC. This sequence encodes CASSDGTGKGYTF.

The CDR3 sequence is CASSHAEETQYF. CDR3 coding DNA: TGTGCCAGCAGCCACGCCGAAGAGACCCAGTACTTC. J is TRBJ2-5 and V is TRBV3-1 (or the pseudogene TRBV3-2); the D is unclear. The CDR3 sequence is 12 residues long. The ends were cut back, 3 bases at V and 3 bases at J, with 5 bases in the middle. Germline CDR1 LGHDT, CDR2 YNNKEL (reference sequence).

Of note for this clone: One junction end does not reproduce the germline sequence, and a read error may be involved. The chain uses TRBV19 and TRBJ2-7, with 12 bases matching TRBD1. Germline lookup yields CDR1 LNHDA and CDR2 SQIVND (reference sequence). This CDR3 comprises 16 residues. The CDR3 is CASRIAGTGGSGEQYF. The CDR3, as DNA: TGTGCCAGTAGAATAGCCGGGACAGGGGGCAGCGGTGAGCAGTACTTC.

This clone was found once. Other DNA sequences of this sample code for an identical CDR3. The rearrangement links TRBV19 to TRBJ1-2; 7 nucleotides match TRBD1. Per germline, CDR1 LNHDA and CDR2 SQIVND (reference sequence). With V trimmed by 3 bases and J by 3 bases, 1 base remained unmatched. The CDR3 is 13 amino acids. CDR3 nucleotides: TGTGCCAGTAGTATCCAGGGGGACTATGGCTACACCTTC. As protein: CASSIQGDYGYTF.

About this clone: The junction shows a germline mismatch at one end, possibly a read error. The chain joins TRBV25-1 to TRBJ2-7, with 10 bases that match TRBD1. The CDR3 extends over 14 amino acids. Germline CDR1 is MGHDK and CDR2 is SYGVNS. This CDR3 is CAGSKGQGTGKQYF. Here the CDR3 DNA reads TGTGCCGGCAGTAAGGGACAGGGGACCGGCAAGCAGTACTTC.

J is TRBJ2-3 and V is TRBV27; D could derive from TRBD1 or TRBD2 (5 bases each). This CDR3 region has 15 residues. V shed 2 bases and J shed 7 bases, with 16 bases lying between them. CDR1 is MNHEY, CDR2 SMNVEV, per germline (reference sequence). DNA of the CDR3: TGTGCCAGCAGTTTAGGACCGGGACCGCTCCATACGCAGTATTTT. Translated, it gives CASSLGPGPLHTQYF.

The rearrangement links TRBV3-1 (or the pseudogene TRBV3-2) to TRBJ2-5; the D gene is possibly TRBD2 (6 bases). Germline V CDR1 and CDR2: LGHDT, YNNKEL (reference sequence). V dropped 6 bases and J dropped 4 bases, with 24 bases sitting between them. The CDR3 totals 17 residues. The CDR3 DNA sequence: TGTGCCAGCAGTCAGATACGTTCAAAGCGGGTGGGAGAGACCCAGTACTTC. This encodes CASSQIRSKRVGETQYF.

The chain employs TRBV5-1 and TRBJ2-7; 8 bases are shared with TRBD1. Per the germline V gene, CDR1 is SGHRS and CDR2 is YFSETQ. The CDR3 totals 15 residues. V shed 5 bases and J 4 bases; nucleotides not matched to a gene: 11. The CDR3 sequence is CASSLGQGASYEQYF. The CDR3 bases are TGCGCCAGCAGTCTTGGTCAGGGGGCTTCTTACGAGCAGTACTTC.

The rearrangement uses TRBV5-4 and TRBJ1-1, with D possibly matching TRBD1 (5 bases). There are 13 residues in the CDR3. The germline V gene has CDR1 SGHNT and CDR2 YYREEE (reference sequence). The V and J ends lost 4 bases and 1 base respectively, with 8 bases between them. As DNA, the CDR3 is TGTGCCAGCAGCCGGGACCGGAACACTGAAGCTTTCTTT. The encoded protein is CASSRDRNTEAFF.

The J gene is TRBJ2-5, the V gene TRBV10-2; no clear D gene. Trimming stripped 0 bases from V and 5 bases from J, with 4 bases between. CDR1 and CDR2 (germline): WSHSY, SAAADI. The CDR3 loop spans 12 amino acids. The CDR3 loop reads CASSESRETQYF. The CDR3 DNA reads TGCGCCAGCAGTGAGTCACGCGAGACCCAGTACTTC.

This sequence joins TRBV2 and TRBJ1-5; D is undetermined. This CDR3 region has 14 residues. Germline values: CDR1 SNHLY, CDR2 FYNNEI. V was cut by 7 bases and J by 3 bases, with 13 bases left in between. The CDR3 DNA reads TGTGCCAGCACATTATCCCCTGTCAATCAGCCCCAGCATTTT. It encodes CASTLSPVNQPQHF.

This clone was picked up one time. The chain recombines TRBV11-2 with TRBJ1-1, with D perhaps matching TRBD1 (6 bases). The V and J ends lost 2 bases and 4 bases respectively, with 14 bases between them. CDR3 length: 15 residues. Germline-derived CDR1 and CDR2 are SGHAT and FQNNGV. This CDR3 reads CASSLSGQLRTEAFF. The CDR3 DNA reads TGTGCCAGCAGCTTATCCGGACAGTTGCGCACTGAAGCTTTCTTT. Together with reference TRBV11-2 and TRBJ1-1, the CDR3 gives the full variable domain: EAGVAQSPRYKIIEKRQSVAFWCNPISGHATLYWYQQILGQGPKLLIQFQNNGVVDDSQLPKDRFSAERLKGVDSTLKIQPAKLEDSAVYLCASSLSGQLRTEAFFGQGTRLTVV.

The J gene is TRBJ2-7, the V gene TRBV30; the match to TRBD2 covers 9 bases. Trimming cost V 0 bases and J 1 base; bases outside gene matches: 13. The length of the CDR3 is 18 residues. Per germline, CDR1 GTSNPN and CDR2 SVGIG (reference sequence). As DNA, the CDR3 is TGTGCCTGGAGTGTACTCAGTGTTAGTCTAGCGGGATCCTACGAGCAGTACTTC. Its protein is CAWSVLSVSLAGSYEQYF.

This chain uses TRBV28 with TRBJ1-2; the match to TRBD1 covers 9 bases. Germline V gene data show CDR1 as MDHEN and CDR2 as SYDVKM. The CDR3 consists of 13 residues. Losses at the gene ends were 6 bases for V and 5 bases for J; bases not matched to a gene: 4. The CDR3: CASRGDREYGYTF. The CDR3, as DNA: TGTGCCAGCAGGGGGGACAGGGAATATGGCTACACCTTC.

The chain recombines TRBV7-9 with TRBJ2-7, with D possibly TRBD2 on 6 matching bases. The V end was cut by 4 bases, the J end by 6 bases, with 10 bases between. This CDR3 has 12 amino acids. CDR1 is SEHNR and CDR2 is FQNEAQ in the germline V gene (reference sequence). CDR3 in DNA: TGTGCCAGCAGCTCAAGGAGGGGCGAGCAGTACTTC. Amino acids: CASSSRRGEQYF.

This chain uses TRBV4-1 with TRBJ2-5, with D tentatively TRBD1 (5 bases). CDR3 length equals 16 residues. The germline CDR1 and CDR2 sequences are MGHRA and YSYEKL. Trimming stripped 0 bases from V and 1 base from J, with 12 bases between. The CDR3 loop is CASSQDPDSLQETQYF. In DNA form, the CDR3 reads TGCGCCAGCAGCCAAGATCCAGACAGCCTCCAAGAGACCCAGTACTTC.

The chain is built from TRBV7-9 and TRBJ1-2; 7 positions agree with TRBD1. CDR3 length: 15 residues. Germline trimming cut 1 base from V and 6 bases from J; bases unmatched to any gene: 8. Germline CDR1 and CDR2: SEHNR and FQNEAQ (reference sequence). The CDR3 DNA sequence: TGTGCCAGCAGCTTAGAAGGTCGGAGGGGGCATGGCTACACCTTC. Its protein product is CASSLEGRRGHGYTF.

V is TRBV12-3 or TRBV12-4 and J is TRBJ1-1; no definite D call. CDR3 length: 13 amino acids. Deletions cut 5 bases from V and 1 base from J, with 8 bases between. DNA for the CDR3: TGTGCCAGCAGTCCGCAGGAGAACACTGAAGCTTTCTTT. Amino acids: CASSPQENTEAFF.

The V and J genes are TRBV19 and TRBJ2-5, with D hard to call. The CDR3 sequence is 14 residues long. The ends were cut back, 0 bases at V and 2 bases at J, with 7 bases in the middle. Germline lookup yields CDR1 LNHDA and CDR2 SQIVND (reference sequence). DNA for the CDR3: TGTGCCAGTAGTATAGAAAGGGATCAAGAGACCCAGTACTTC. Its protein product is CASSIERDQETQYF.

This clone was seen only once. CDR3 bases: TGTGCCAGCAGCCAAGGGTTACTTAGCAATCAGCCCCAGCATTTT. Its translation is CASSQGLLSNQPQHF. The chain has TRBV3-1 (or the pseudogene TRBV3-2) and TRBJ1-5; no reliable D call. V was pared by 1 base and J by 0 bases, with 7 bases between. Per the germline V gene, CDR1 is LGHDT and CDR2 is YNNKEL (reference sequence). The CDR3 has 15 amino acids.

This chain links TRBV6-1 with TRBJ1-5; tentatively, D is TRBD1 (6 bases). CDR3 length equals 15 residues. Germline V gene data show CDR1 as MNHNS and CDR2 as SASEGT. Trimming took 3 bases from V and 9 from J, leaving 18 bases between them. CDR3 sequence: CASSDFTGSLPPQHF. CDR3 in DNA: TGTGCCAGCAGTGATTTCACAGGGAGTCTCCCGCCCCAGCATTTT.

The CDR3 DNA is TGTGCCAGCAGCCACAACGGGGGGCTGACCTACGAGCAGTACTTC. Protein: CASSHNGGLTYEQYF. The genes are TRBV4-2 and TRBJ2-7, with D perhaps matching TRBD2 (7 bases). The ends were cut back, 3 bases at V and 2 bases at J, with 14 bases in the middle. There are 15 residues in the CDR3. In germline, CDR1 is LGHNA, CDR2 YNFKEQ.

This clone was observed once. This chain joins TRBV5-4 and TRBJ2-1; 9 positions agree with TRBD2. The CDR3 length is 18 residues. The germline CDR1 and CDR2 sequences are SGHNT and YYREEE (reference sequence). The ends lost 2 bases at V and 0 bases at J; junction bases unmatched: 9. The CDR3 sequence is CASSFSFAGGNSYNEQFF. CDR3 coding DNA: TGTGCCAGCAGCTTCAGTTTCGCGGGAGGGAACTCCTACAATGAGCAGTTCTTC. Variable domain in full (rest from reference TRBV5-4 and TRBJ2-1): ETGVTQSPTHLIKTRGQQVTLRCSSQSGHNTVSWYQQALGQGPQFIFQYYREEENGRGNFPPRFSGLQFPNYSSELNVNALELDDSALYLCASSFSFAGGNSYNEQFFGPGTRLTVL.

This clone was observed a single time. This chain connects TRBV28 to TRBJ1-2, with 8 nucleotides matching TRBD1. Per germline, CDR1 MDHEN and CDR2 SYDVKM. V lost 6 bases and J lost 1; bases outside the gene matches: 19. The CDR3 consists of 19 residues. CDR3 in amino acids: CASRPAPGRGQAVNYGYTF. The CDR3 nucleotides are TGTGCCAGCAGGCCCGCCCCGGGCAGGGGGCAGGCGGTTAACTATGGCTACACCTTC.